This T cell receptor (beta chain) was obtained from a study of shared clonotypes between healthy human individuals. Points from the study as a whole: Sharing of clonotypes among donors was expected to vary with sequencing depth. Estimated clonotype richness was generally higher in naive than memory subsets.

Germline V lookup: CDR1 SGHNT, CDR2 YYREEE (reference sequence). V shed 4 bases, J shed 2 bases, and the junction held 10 bases outside the gene matches. This CDR3 spans 16 amino acids. As to this clone: Its matching antigen is unknown.

Data came from immunoSEQ multiplex PCR; TCRdb stores just in-frame clones and leaves some out. Of over 850,000 clones listed, more than 75% were seen once; the top ten hold 0.52%. Sequencing used memory CD4+ T cells from PBMCs. Regarding subset: CD45RA-negative fraction. This TCR derives from a young man in good health. Some clones in this sample may be carry-over from other donors' samples. The V gene is TRBV5-4, the J gene TRBJ2-7, with 9 bases aligning to TRBD2. Here the CDR3 DNA reads TGTGCCAGCAGCCCCGTGGCGGGAGGGACTGCCTACGAGCAGTACTTC. It specifies CASSPVAGGTAYEQYF. The complete variable domain, with remaining parts taken from reference TRBV5-4 and TRBJ2-7, reads ETGVTQSPTHLIKTRGQQVTLRCSSQSGHNTVSWYQQALGQGPQFIFQYYREEENGRGNFPPRFSGLQFPNYSSELNVNALELDDSALYLCASSPVAGGTAYEQYFGPGTRLTVT.